Each of the 32 T cell receptor beta chains below was sequenced from the same sample in a study of Ad26.COV2.S vaccination and SARS-CoV-2 variants. Sequenced by immunoSEQ multiplex PCR; TCRdb stores in-frame clones only, minus some. The sample includes 300,000 to 350,000 clones, around 89% of them seen just once. Noted treatment: about 20 received Ad26.COV2.S at low or high dose, single or two shots; several received placebo; per-sample allocation not given. The study sampled participants on day 63 after the first vaccine or placebo injection. The sequences come from peripheral blood, collected in a trial of Ad26.COV2.S vaccine versus placebo. The source of these receptors is a person aged 18-65 years who received the Ad26.COV2.S COVID-19 vaccine or a placebo.

On this clone: Compared with germline, one end of the junction differs, possibly owing to a read error. The chain employs TRBV30 and TRBJ1-3; D remains ambiguous. Germline CDR1 reads GTSNPN; CDR2 reads SVGIG (reference sequence). The CDR3 loop spans 12 amino acids. CDR3 sequence: CAWSVPGNTIYF. The CDR3 DNA reads TGTGCCTGGAGTGTACCTGGGAACACCATATATTTT.

The gene calls are TRBV4-1 and TRBJ1-2, with a weak D call TRBD1 (5 bases). Germline V gene lookup returns CDR1 MGHRA and CDR2 YSYEKL. The CDR3 totals 16 residues. Trimming took off 6 bases at V and 5 bases at J, with 22 bases between the two ends. The CDR3 region is CASSHLGIRDQYGYTF. The CDR3 nucleotides read TGCGCCAGCAGTCACTTGGGGATCCGGGACCAGTATGGCTACACCTTC.

V and J are TRBV6-2 or TRBV6-3 and TRBJ2-7; weak D call: TRBD1 (7 bases). From germline, CDR1 is MNHEY and CDR2 SVGEGT. Trimming pared 5 bases from V and 7 bases from J, leaving 15 bases between. The CDR3 loop spans 13 amino acids. In DNA form, the CDR3 reads TGTGCCAGCAGTGGAGGGCAGGGGGATGAGCAGTACTTC. Its protein is CASSGGQGDEQYF.

The chain couples TRBV5-1 to TRBJ1-3; D is ambiguous. The CDR3 contains 17 residues. Trimming took 2 bases from V and 2 from J, leaving 17 bases between them. Germline V lookup: CDR1 SGHRS, CDR2 YFSETQ. CDR3 residues: CASSFTTGILAGNTIYF. The DNA for the CDR3 is TGCGCCAGCAGCTTCACGACCGGGATCCTAGCTGGAAACACCATATATTTT.

This clone came up once. Written as DNA, the CDR3 is TGTGCCAGCAGTTTCGGGTTGCAGACCCAGTACTTC. It specifies CASSFGLQTQYF. The chain has TRBV12-3 or TRBV12-4 and TRBJ2-5; D call uncertain. Trimming removed 3 bases at V and 6 bases at J, with 8 bases between. This CDR3 spans 12 amino acids.

In its sample, this clone was seen a few times. At the DNA level, this CDR3 is encoded by other sequences in the same sample as well. The V gene is TRBV5-6, the J gene TRBJ2-7, with a possible D match to TRBD1 (6 bases). CDR1 is SGHDT and CDR2 is YYEEEE in the germline V gene. The germline V and J ends were trimmed by 2 bases and 4 bases, with 7 bases remaining between them. The CDR3 extends over 12 amino acids. CDR3 region: CASSLGGYEQYF. The CDR3 DNA reads as TGTGCCAGCAGCTTAGGGGGTTACGAGCAGTACTTC.

This clone occurred a few times. This chain joins TRBV6-2 or TRBV6-3 and TRBJ2-1; 13 positions agree with TRBD2. Looked up from germline, CDR1 is MNHEY and CDR2 is SVGEGT. This CDR3 is built from 18 residues. After removal of 5 bases from V and 4 bases from J, the junction contained 11 bases not matched to a gene. The CDR3 DNA is TGTGCCAGCAGTACCCGGAGACTAGCGGGAGGTTTTTACAATGAGCAGTTCTTC. This encodes CASSTRRLAGGFYNEQFF.

Only a few counts were recorded for this clone. This chain uses TRBV6-1 with TRBJ2-7, with 11 nucleotides matching TRBD1. The CDR3 consists of 15 residues. After removal of 1 base from V and 4 bases from J, the junction contained 3 bases not matched to a gene. CDR1 MNHNS and CDR2 SASEGT come from the germline V gene. CDR3: CASSEEGQGAYEQYF. The CDR3 bases are TGTGCCAGCAGTGAAGAAGGACAGGGGGCTTACGAGCAGTACTTC.

The chain has TRBV14 and TRBJ2-3, with 9 bases matching TRBD2. The CDR3 covers 19 residues. CDR1 SGHDN and CDR2 FVKESK come from the germline V gene. The V and J ends lost 0 bases and 4 bases, in that order; junction bases with no gene match: 14. The CDR3 loop is CASSQEAVGLASPADTQYF. In nucleotides, the CDR3 is TGTGCCAGCAGCCAAGAGGCCGTGGGACTAGCTTCGCCGGCAGATACGCAGTATTTT.

The rearrangement uses TRBV4-1 and TRBJ2-7, with D tentatively TRBD1 or TRBD2 (5 bases each). The CDR3 runs 13 residues. Trimming removed 3 bases from V and 0 bases from J, with 6 bases in between. CDR1 and CDR2 (germline): MGHRA, YSYEKL. CDR3 amino acids: CASSHGGSYEQYF. The CDR3 coding sequence is TGCGCCAGCAGCCATGGGGGCTCCTACGAGCAGTACTTC.

V gene TRBV30 combines with J gene TRBJ2-5; D gene unclear. The V and J ends lost 0 bases and 4 bases respectively, with 6 bases between them. The CDR3 has 12 amino acids. Germline V gene data show CDR1 as GTSNPN and CDR2 as SVGIG (reference sequence). This CDR3 is CAWSVQLETQYF. The CDR3 DNA reads TGTGCCTGGAGTGTACAGTTAGAGACCCAGTACTTC.

J is TRBJ2-1 and V is TRBV15; TRBD1 is a possible D gene (6 bases). V was clipped by 0 bases and J by 8 bases, with 17 bases between them. The CDR3 covers 16 residues. Germline V lookup: CDR1 LNHNV, CDR2 YYDKDF (reference sequence). The CDR3 nucleotides are TGTGCCACCAGCAGAGAGGGGGCTACAGGGCGGGATGAGCAGTTCTTC. Protein: CATSREGATGRDEQFF.

This chain links TRBV5-5 with TRBJ2-7, with 8 bases lining up with TRBD1. CDR3 size: 16 residues. Germline V gene sequence: CDR1 SGHKS, CDR2 YYEKEE (reference sequence). The V and J ends lost 4 bases and 1 base, in that order; junction bases with no gene match: 10. CDR3 in amino acids: CASSPTGGIVSYEQYF. CDR3 DNA: TGTGCCAGCAGCCCTACAGGGGGGATAGTATCCTACGAGCAGTACTTC.

CDR3 protein: CASSRLTIIPGQGTEAFF. The CDR3, as DNA: TGTGCCAGCAGCCGACTTACTATTATTCCGGGACAGGGGACTGAAGCTTTCTTT. The J gene is TRBJ1-1, the V gene TRBV27; 10 bases are shared with TRBD1. The CDR3 contains 18 residues. V gave up 6 bases and J gave up 5 bases; unmatched junction bases: 18. Germline V CDR1 and CDR2: MNHEY, SMNVEV (reference sequence).

The chain links TRBV2 to TRBJ2-7; TRBD1 matches at 10 bases. This CDR3 contains 15 residues. V trimming: 5 bases; J trimming: 5 bases; junction bases outside the gene matches: 9. CDR1 and CDR2 (germline): SNHLY, FYNNEI. The CDR3 is CASSTAGTGAHEQYF. The DNA for the CDR3 is TGTGCCAGCAGTACCGCCGGGACAGGGGCCCACGAGCAGTACTTC.

This chain connects TRBV5-1 to TRBJ2-5; D unresolved. Trimming cost V 9 bases and J 4 bases, with 13 bases left between them. Germline CDR1 is SGHRS and CDR2 is YFSETQ. This CDR3 spans 12 amino acids. In nucleotides, the CDR3 is TGCGCCATCATATTGCGCCGAGAGACCCAGTACTTC. Translation gives CAIILRRETQYF.

The chain has TRBV28 and TRBJ2-7; D gene unclear. The V gene lost 2 bases and the J gene lost 2 bases, with 10 bases spanning the gap. CDR3 size: 14 residues. CDR1 and CDR2 (germline): MDHEN, SYDVKM. CDR3 in DNA: TGTGCCAGCAGTTTACATACGGCTACCTACGAGCAGTACTTC. This encodes CASSLHTATYEQYF. Looking up the rest from reference TRBV28 and TRBJ2-7 gives the full variable domain: DVKVTQSSRYLVKRTGEKVFLECVQDMDHENMFWYRQDPGLGLRLIYFSYDVKMKEKGDIPEGYSVSREKKERFSLILESASTNQTSMYLCASSLHTATYEQYFGPGTRLTVT.

The rearrangement joins TRBV2 to TRBJ1-6, with D hard to call. V shed 3 bases and J shed 10 bases, with 16 bases lying between them. The CDR3 consists of 15 residues. Germline CDR1 reads SNHLY; CDR2 reads FYNNEI. The CDR3 reads CASSDEGMSGSPLHF. The CDR3 DNA sequence: TGTGCCAGCAGTGATGAAGGGATGAGCGGCTCACCCCTCCACTTT.

The gene calls are TRBV7-9 and TRBJ2-7, with a possible D match to TRBD1 (6 bases). V was clipped by 5 bases and J by 2 bases, with 10 bases between them. This CDR3 is 13 amino acids long. CDR1 SEHNR and CDR2 FQNEAQ come from the germline V gene (reference sequence). CDR3 loop: CASSRRDTYEQYF. As DNA, the CDR3 is TGTGCCAGCAGCCGCCGGGACACCTACGAGCAGTACTTC.

The CDR3 nucleotides read TGCGCCAGCAGCCTGGTGGGAGGGTTAAGTTACGAGCAGTACTTC. Translation gives CASSLVGGLSYEQYF. The chain carries TRBV5-1 and TRBJ2-7; 7 nucleotides align to TRBD2. J was trimmed by 4 bases and V by 4 bases; bases with no gene match: 11. The CDR3 length is 15 residues. Germline CDR1 reads SGHRS; CDR2 reads YFSETQ.

The chain couples TRBV3-1 (or the pseudogene TRBV3-2) to TRBJ1-1; 7 bases are shared with TRBD1. CDR3 length: 15 residues. Trimming cost V 1 base and J 7 bases; bases outside gene matches: 9. The germline V gene has CDR1 LGHDT and CDR2 YNNKEL (reference sequence). The CDR3 DNA reads as TGTGCCAGCAGCCAAGGACAGGGAGGATCCTATGAAGCTTTCTTT. Its translation: CASSQGQGGSYEAFF.

This clone was seen a few times. This chain uses TRBV27 with TRBJ2-1; D is ambiguous. The V gene lost 0 bases and the J gene lost 0 bases, with 9 bases spanning the gap. CDR1 MNHEY and CDR2 SMNVEV come from the germline V gene (reference sequence). CDR3 length: 16 amino acids. This CDR3 reads CASSLSAYSSYNEQFF. The CDR3 nucleotides read TGTGCCAGCAGTTTATCGGCCTATAGCTCCTACAATGAGCAGTTCTTC.

This clone was found a few times. The rearrangement uses TRBV6-8 and TRBJ2-7, with 11 bases matching TRBD2. Germline V lookup: CDR1 MNHGY, CDR2 SAAAGT. V was pared by 7 bases and J by 0 bases, with 14 bases of the junction left unmatched. CDR3 length: 18 residues. In DNA, the CDR3 is TGTGCCAGCACCCCAGAGGGGACTAGCGGATTCTACTCCTACGAGCAGTACTTC. Encoded protein: CASTPEGTSGFYSYEQYF.

This sequence joins TRBV21-1 and TRBJ2-5; TRBD2 is the table's D call and was not checked against the DNA. TRBV21-1 constitutes a pseudogene. The CDR3 is 12 residues long. CDR3 in DNA: TGTGCCAGCCCTAAGGAGCAAGAGACCCAGTACTTC. Translating it yields CASPKEQETQYF.

The genes are TRBV30 and TRBJ2-7; maybe TRBD1 (6 bases). V was clipped by 1 base and J by 1 base, with 17 bases between them. This CDR3 spans 16 amino acids. Germline V gene lookup returns CDR1 GTSNPN and CDR2 SVGIG (reference sequence). For the CDR3, the DNA is TGTGCCTGGAGTGCCTCAGGACAGCGGCGTTCCTACGAGCAGTACTTC. This translates into CAWSASGQRRSYEQYF.

This rearrangement joins TRBV6-1 to TRBJ1-3; no clear D gene. The CDR3 runs to 16 residues. CDR1 and CDR2 from the germline V gene are MNHNS and SASEGT. The V end lost 2 bases, the J end lost 2 bases, and 13 bases lay between the germline ends. The CDR3 is CASSELAAQTGNTIYF. Written as DNA, the CDR3 is TGTGCCAGCAGTGAACTGGCAGCACAAACTGGAAACACCATATATTTT.

V gene TRBV2 combines with J gene TRBJ1-6; D remains ambiguous. The CDR3 is 13 residues long. Germline V gives CDR1 SNHLY, CDR2 FYNNEI. Trimming pared 2 bases from V and 9 bases from J, leaving 8 bases between. The CDR3 DNA is TGTGCCAGCAGTGAAAGGGCAGGTTCACCCCTCCACTTT. Translated, it gives CASSERAGSPLHF.

This chain links TRBV19 with TRBJ1-6; TRBD1 might be the D (6 bases). Germline CDR1 is LNHDA and CDR2 is SQIVND (reference sequence). The CDR3 spans 14 residues. Trimming left V 6 bases short and J 5 bases short, with 11 bases between. This CDR3 reads CASSTGPDNSPLHF. CDR3 sequence (DNA): TGTGCCAGTAGCACAGGGCCCGATAATTCACCCCTCCACTTT.

The chain links TRBV28 to TRBJ1-2; D remains unclear. V shed 4 bases and J shed 5 bases, with 8 bases lying between them. Germline V gene data show CDR1 as MDHEN and CDR2 as SYDVKM. The CDR3 runs 12 residues. CDR3 DNA sequence: TGTGCCAGCAGTTGGGCCCTTTATGGCTACACCTTC. Protein sequence: CASSWALYGYTF.

V and J are TRBV5-1 and TRBJ2-5; TRBD1 might be the D (6 bases). Trimming removed 0 bases at V and 3 bases at J, with 6 bases between. Germline values: CDR1 SGHRS, CDR2 YFSETQ. This CDR3 comprises 13 residues. Here the CDR3 reads CASSLGQEETQYF. CDR3 DNA sequence: TGCGCCAGCAGCTTGGGACAGGAAGAGACCCAGTACTTC.

The genes are TRBV3-1 (or the pseudogene TRBV3-2) and TRBJ2-3; 7 bases align to TRBD2. J was trimmed by 2 bases and V by 3 bases; bases with no gene match: 5. Germline V gene sequence: CDR1 LGHDT, CDR2 YNNKEL (reference sequence). CDR3 length: 15 amino acids. The CDR3 nucleotides read TGTGCCAGCAGCCATGGCGGGAGAGTCACAGATACGCAGTATTTT. It specifies CASSHGGRVTDTQYF.

The chain uses TRBV5-8 and TRBJ1-1; D not resolved. Deletions cut 2 bases from V and 1 base from J, with 9 bases between. Germline V gives CDR1 SGHTS, CDR2 YDEGEE. This CDR3 is 14 amino acids long. In nucleotides, the CDR3 is TGTGCCAGCAGCTTTCAGGTGGAGAACACTGAAGCTTTCTTT. Translated: CASSFQVENTEAFF. The whole variable domain, remainder taken from reference TRBV5-8 and TRBJ1-1, is EAGVTQSPTHLIKTRGQQATLRCSPISGHTSVYWYQQALGLGLQFLLWYDEGEERNRGNFPPRFSGRQFPNYSSELNVNALELEDSALYLCASSFQVENTEAFFGQGTRLTVV.